This entry describes one TCR beta chain. The data belong to a study of blood T cell repertoires in COVID-19. Across the whole study: Sites in the United States, Italy and Spain provided acute and convalescent COVID-19 samples. T cells, B-cell-depleted T cells, or PBMCs supplied cDNA or gDNA.

In the source study's methods: Counts of nucleated cells, estimated from reference gene primer amplification, were obtained. Assay used: immunoSEQ multiplex PCR; TCRdb lists only in-frame clones, some missing. V, J and clone size are those of that table, while D and trimming were read from the DNA. The sample holds some 97,000 clones, 91% seen once. V lost 2 bases and J lost 2; bases outside the gene matches: 12. There are 18 residues in the CDR3. Germline values: CDR1 GTSNPN, CDR2 SVGIG (reference sequence). The TCR originated in a man aged 60 to 69 with acute or convalescent COVID-19. Specimen: peripheral blood. This sequence joins TRBV30 and TRBJ2-6; 7 nucleotides match TRBD1. CDR3 sequence (DNA): TGTGCCTGGAGTTACTTGAGACAGGGTCTCCCTGGGGCCAACGTCCTGACTTTC. Its translation: CAWSYLRQGLPGANVLTF. The variable domain in full, with the rest retrieved from reference TRBV30 and TRBJ2-6, is SQTIHQWPATLVQPVGSPLSLECTVEGTSNPNLYWYRQAAGRGLQLLFYSVGIGQISSEVPQNLSASRPQDRQFILSSKKLLLSDSGFYLCAWSYLRQGLPGANVLTFGAGSRLTVL.